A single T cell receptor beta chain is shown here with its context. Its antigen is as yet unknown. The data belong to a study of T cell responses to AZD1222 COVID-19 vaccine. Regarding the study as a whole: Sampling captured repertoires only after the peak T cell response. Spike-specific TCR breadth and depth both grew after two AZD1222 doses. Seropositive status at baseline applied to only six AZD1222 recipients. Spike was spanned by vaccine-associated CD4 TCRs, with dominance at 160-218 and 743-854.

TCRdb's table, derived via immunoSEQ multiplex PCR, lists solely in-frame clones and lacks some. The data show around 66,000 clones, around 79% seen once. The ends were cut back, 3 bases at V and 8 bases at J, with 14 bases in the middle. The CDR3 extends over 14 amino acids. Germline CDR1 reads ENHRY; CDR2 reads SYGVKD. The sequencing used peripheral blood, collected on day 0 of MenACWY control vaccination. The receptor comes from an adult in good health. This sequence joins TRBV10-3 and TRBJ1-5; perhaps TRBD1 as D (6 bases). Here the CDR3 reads CAISESLGAEPQHF. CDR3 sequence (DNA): TGTGCCATCAGTGAATCTCTGGGGGCTGAGCCCCAGCATTTT.